The count of the clone carrying this T cell receptor beta chain is one. Distinct nucleotide sequences in the sample also encode this CDR3. The record originates from a study of blood T cell repertoires in COVID-19. About the research overall: Material from acute and convalescent COVID-19 was sourced from the United States, Italy and Spain. The cDNA or gDNA used as material had been derived from T cells, B-cell-depleted T cells, or PBMCs.

In the original analysis: Quantification of nucleated cells was approximated via reference gene primer amplification. The assay was immunoSEQ multiplex PCR, and TCRdb's table has in-frame clones only and misses some. D and trimming come from the DNA, and the V and J calls and clone size come from that table. The table shows fewer than 40,000 clones, with 91% occurring only once. This CDR3 is built from 12 residues. V gave up 1 base and J gave up 5 bases, with 5 bases separating them. Germline CDR1 and CDR2: LGHDT and YNNKEL (reference sequence). The source of this sequence is a human donor in a cohort sampled during active COVID-19. The sample comprised peripheral blood. The V and J genes are TRBV3-1 (or the pseudogene TRBV3-2) and TRBJ2-5; D gene unclear. CDR3: CASSQVRETQYF. DNA for the CDR3: TGTGCCAGCAGCCAAGTGAGGGAGACCCAGTACTTC.